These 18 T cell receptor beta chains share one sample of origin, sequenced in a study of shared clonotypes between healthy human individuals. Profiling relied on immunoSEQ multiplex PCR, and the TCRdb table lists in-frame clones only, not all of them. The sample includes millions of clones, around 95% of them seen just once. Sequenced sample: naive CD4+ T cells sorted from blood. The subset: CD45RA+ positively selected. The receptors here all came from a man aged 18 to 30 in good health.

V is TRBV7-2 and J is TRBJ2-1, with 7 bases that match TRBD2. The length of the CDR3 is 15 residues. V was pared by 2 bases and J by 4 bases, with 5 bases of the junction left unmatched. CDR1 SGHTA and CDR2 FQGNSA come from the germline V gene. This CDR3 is CASSLRDYPYNEQFF. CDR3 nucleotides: TGTGCCAGCAGCTTACGGGACTACCCGTACAATGAGCAGTTCTTC. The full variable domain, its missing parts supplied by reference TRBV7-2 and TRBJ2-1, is GAGVSQSPSNKVTEKGKDVELRCDPISGHTALYWYRQSLGQGLEFLIYFQGNSAPDKSGLPSDRFSAERTGGSVSTLTIQRTQQEDSAVYLCASSLRDYPYNEQFFGPGTRLTVL.

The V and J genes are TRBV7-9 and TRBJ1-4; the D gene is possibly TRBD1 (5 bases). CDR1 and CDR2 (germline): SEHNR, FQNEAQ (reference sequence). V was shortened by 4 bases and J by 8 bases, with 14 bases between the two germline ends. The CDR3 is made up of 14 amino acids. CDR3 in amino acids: CASSSGPTEEKLFF. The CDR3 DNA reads TGTGCCAGCAGCTCGGGGCCTACAGAAGAAAAACTGTTTTTT.

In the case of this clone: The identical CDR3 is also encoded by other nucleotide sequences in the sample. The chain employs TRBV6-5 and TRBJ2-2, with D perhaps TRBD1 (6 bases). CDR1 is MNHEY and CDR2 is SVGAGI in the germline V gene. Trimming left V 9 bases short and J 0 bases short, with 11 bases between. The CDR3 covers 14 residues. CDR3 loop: CASTRGPNTGELFF. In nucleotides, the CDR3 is TGTGCCAGTACCAGGGGACCGAACACCGGGGAGCTGTTTTTT.

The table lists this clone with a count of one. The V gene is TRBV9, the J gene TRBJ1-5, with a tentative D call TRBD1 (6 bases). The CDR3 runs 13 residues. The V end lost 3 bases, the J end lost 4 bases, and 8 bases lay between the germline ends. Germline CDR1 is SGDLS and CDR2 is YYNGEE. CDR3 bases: TGTGCCAGCAGCGAGGGACATAATCAGCCCCAGCATTTT. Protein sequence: CASSEGHNQPQHF.

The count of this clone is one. CDR3 sequence reads: CASSAGGSYEQYF. The CDR3 region has the DNA TGCGCCAGCAGTGCGGGGGGGTCCTACGAGCAGTACTTC. The rearrangement links TRBV10-1 to TRBJ2-7; TRBD2 matches at 8 bases. J lost 1 base, V lost 4 bases, and 0 bases had no gene match. The CDR3 totals 13 residues. Looked up from germline, CDR1 is WNHNN and CDR2 is SYGVQD (reference sequence).

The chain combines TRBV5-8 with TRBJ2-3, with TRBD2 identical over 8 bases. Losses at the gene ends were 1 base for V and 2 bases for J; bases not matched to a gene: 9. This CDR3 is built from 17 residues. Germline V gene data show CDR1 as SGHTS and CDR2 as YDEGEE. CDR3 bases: TGTGCCAGCAGCTTGTGGGTTGGTAGCGGGGCCACAGATACGCAGTATTTT. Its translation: CASSLWVGSGATDTQYF. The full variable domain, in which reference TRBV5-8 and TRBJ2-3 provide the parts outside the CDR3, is EAGVTQSPTHLIKTRGQQATLRCSPISGHTSVYWYQQALGLGLQFLLWYDEGEERNRGNFPPRFSGRQFPNYSSELNVNALELEDSALYLCASSLWVGSGATDTQYFGPGTRLTVL.

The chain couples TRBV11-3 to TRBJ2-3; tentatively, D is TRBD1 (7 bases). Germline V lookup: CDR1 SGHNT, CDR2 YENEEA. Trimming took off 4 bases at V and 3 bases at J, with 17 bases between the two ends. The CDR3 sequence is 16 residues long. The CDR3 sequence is CASSSGGAGGTDTQYF. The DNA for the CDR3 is TGTGCCAGCAGCTCTGGGGGCGCAGGGGGGACAGATACGCAGTATTTT.

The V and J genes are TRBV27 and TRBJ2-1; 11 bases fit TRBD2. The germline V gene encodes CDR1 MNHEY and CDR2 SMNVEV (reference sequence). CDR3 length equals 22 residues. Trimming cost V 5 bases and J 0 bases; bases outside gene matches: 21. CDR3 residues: CASSPYLRLAGGQKSSYNEQFF. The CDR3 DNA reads TGTGCCAGCAGTCCATATCTGAGGCTAGCGGGGGGCCAGAAGAGCTCCTACAATGAGCAGTTCTTC.

As DNA, the CDR3 is TGTGCCAGCAGTGTGGACTCCAACTATGGCTACACCTTC. Protein: CASSVDSNYGYTF. The gene calls are TRBV27 and TRBJ1-2; D remains unclear. Germline assignment: CDR1 MNHEY and CDR2 SMNVEV (reference sequence). The CDR3 contains 13 residues. V lost 5 bases to trimming and J lost 2 bases, with 9 bases between them.

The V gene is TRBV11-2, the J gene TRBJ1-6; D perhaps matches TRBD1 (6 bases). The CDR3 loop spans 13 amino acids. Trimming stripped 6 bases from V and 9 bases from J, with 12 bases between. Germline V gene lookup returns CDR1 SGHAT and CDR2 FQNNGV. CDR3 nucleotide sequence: TGTGCCAGCAGGCCACAGGGTTCTTCACCCCTCCACTTT. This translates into CASRPQGSSPLHF.

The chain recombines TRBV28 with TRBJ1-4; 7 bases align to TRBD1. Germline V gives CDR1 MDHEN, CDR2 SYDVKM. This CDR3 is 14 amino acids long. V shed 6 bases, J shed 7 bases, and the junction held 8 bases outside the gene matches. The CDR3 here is CASSSGTVGEKLFF. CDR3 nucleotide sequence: TGTGCCAGCAGCTCAGGGACAGTTGGTGAAAAACTGTTTTTT.

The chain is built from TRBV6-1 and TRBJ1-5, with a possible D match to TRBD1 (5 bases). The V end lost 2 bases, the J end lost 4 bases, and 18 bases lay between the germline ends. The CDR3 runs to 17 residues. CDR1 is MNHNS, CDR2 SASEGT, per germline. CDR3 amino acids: CASSEFPVGLGNQPQHF. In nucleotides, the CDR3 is TGTGCCAGCAGTGAATTCCCCGTGGGACTGGGAAATCAGCCCCAGCATTTT.

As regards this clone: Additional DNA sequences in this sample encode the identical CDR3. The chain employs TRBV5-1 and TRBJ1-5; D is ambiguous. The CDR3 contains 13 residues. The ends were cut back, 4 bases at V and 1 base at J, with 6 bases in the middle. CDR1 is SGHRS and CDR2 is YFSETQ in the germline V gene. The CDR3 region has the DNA TGCGCCAGCAGCCAAGACAGCAATCAGCCCCAGCATTTT. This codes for CASSQDSNQPQHF. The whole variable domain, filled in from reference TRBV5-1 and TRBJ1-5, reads KAGVTQTPRYLIKTRGQQVTLSCSPISGHRSVSWYQQTPGQGLQFLFEYFSETQRNKGNFPGRFSGRQFSNSRSEMNVSTLELGDSALYLCASSQDSNQPQHFGDGTRLSIL.

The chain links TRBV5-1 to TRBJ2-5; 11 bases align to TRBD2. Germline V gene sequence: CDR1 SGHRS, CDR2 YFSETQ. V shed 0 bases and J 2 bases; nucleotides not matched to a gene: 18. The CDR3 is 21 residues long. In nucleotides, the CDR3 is TGCGCCAGCAGCTTGGCCTCTAAACTAGCGGGAGTAGAAGTTAGTCAAGAGACCCAGTACTTC. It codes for CASSLASKLAGVEVSQETQYF.

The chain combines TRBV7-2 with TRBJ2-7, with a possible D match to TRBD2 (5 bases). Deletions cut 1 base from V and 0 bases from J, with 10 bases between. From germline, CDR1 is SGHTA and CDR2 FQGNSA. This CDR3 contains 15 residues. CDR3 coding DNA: TGTGCCAGCAGCTTAGTGTTCGACTACTCCTACGAGCAGTACTTC. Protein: CASSLVFDYSYEQYF.

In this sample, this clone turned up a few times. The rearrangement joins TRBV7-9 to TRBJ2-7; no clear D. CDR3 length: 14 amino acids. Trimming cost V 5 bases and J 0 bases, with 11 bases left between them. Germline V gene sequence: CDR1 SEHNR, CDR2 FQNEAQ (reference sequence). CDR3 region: CASSPVKGSYEQYF. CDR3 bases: TGTGCCAGCAGCCCCGTTAAGGGCTCCTACGAGCAGTACTTC.

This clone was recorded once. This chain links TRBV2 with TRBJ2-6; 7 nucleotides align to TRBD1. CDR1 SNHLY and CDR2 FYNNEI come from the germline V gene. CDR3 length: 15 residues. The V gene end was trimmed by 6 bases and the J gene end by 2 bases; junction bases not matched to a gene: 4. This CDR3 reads CASSGQDAGANVLTF. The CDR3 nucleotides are TGTGCCAGCAGCGGACAGGACGCTGGGGCCAACGTCCTGACTTTC.

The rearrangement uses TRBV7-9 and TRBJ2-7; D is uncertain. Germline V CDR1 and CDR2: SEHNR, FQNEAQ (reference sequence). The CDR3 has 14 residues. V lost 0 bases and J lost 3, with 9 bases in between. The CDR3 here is CASSLAMGRYEQYF. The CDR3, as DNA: TGTGCCAGCAGCTTAGCGATGGGTCGCTACGAGCAGTACTTC.